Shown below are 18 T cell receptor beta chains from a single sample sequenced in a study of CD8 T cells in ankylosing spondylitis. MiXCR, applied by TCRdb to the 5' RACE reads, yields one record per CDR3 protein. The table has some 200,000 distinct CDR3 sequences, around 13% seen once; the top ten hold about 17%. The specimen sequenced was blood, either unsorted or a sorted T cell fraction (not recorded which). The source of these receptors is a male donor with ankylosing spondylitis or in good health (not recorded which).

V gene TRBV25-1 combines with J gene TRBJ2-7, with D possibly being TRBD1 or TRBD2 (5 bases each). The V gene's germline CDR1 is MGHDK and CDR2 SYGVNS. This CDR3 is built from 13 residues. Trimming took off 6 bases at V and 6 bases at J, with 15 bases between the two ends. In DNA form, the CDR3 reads TGTGCCAGCAGCCGGGACGGAAAAGTCGAGCAGTACTTC. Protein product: CASSRDGKVEQYF.

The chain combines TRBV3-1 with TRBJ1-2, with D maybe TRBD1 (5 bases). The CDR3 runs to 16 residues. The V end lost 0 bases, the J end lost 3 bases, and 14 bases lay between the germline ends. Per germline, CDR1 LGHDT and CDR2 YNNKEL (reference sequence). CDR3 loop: CASSQEATRADYGYTF. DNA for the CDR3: TGTGCCAGCAGCCAAGAAGCGACCAGGGCCGACTATGGCTACACCTTC.

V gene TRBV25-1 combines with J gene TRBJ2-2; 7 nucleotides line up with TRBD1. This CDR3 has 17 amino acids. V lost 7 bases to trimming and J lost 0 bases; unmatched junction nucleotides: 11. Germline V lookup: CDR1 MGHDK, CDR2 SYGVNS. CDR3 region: CASIATTGIANTGELFF. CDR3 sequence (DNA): TGTGCCAGCATCGCGACGACAGGGATCGCGAACACCGGGGAGCTGTTTTTT.

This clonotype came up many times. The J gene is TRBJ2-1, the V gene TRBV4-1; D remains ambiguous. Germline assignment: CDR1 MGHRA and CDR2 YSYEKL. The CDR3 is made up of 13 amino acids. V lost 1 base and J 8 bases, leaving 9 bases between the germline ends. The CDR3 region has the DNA TGCGCCAGCAGCCAAGGCGGCGGTCATGAGCAGTTCTTC. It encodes CASSQGGGHEQFF.

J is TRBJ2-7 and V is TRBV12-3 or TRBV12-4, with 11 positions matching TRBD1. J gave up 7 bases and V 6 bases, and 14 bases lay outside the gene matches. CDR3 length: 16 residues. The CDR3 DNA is TGTGCCAGCAGCCCGGGGGGGACAGGGGGACTTGGGGAGCAGTACTTC. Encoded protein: CASSPGGTGGLGEQYF.

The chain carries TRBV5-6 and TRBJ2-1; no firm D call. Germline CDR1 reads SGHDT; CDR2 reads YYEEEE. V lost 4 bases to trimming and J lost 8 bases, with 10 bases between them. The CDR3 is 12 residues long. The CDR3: CASSVTSHEQFF. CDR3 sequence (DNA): TGTGCCAGCAGCGTGACAAGCCATGAGCAGTTCTTC.

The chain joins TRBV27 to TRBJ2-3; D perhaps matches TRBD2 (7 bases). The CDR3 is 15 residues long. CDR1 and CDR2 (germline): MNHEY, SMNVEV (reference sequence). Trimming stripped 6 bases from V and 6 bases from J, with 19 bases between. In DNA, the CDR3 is TGTGCCAGCAGCGTTTCCACGGGGGGCTGGGATACGCAGTATTTT. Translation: CASSVSTGGWDTQYF.

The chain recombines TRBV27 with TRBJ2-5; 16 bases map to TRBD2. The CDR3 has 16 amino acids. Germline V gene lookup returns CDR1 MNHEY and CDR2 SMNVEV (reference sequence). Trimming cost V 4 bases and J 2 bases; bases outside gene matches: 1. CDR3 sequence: CASSWGLAGGQETQYF. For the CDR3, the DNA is TGTGCCAGCAGTTGGGGACTAGCGGGGGGGCAAGAGACCCAGTACTTC.

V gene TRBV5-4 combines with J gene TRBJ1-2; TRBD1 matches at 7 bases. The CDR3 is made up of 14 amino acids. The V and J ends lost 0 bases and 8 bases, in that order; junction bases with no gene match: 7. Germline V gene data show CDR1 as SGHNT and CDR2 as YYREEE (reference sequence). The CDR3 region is CASSLEAGGGGYTF. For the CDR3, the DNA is TGTGCCAGCAGCTTGGAGGCAGGGGGAGGAGGCTACACCTTC.

The CDR3 DNA is TGTGCCAGCAGCTCCGGGACAGGGGGCTTCTATGGCTACACCTTC. Translating gives CASSSGTGGFYGYTF. The V call is TRBV11-2, the J call TRBJ1-2; TRBD1 agrees at 12 bases. Germline trimming cut 4 bases from V and 4 bases from J; bases unmatched to any gene: 4. CDR1 is SGHAT and CDR2 is FQNNGV in the germline V gene. The CDR3 extends over 15 amino acids.

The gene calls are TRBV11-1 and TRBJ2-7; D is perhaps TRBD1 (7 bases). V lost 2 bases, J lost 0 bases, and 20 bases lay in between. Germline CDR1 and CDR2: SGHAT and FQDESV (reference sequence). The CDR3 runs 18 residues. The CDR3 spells CASSLPSTGEASSYEQYF. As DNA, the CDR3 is TGTGCCAGCAGCTTACCTAGCACAGGGGAGGCTAGCTCCTACGAGCAGTACTTC. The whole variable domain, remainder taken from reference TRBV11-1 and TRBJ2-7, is EAEVAQSPRYKITEKSQAVAFWCDPISGHATLYWYRQILGQGPELLVQFQDESVVDDSQLPKDRFSAERLKGVDSTLKIQPAELGDSAMYLCASSLPSTGEASSYEQYFGPGTRLTVT.

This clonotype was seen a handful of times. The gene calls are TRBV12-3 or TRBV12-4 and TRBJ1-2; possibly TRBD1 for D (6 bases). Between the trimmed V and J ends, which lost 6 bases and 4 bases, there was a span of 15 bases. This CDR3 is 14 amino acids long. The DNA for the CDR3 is TGTGCCAGCAGCCTTTGGGGGCTGGGCTATGGCTACACCTTC. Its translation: CASSLWGLGYGYTF.

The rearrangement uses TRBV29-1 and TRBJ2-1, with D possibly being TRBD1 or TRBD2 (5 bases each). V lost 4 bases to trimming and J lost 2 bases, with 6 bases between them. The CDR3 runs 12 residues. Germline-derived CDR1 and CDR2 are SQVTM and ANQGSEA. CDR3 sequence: CSVVGAYNEQFF. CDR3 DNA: TGCAGCGTTGTGGGGGCCTACAATGAGCAGTTCTTC.

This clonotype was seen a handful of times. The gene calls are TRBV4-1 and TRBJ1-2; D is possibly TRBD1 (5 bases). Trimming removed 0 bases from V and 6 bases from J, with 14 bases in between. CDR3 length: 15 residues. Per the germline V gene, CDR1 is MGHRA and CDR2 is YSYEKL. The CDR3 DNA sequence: TGCGCCAGCAGCCAAGAGGGCAGGGAGTTGGATGGCTACACCTTC. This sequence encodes CASSQEGRELDGYTF.

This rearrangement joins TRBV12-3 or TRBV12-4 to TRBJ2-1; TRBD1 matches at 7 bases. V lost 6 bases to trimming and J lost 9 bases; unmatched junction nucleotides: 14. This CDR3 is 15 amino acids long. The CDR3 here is CASRPDLGNRGEQFF. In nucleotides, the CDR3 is TGTGCCAGCAGGCCGGATTTGGGTAACAGGGGTGAGCAGTTCTTC.

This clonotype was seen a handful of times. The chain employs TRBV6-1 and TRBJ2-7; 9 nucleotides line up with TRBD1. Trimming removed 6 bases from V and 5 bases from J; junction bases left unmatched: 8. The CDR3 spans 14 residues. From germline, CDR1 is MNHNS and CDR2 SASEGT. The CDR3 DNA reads TGTGCCAGCAGCGACAGGGGGAAGGTCCACGAGCAGTACTTC. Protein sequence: CASSDRGKVHEQYF.

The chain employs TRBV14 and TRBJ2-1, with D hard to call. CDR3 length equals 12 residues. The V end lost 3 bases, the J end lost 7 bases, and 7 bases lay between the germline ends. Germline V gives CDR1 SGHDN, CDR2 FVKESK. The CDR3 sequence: CASSHLGNEQFF. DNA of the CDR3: TGTGCCAGCAGCCACCTAGGGAATGAGCAGTTCTTC.

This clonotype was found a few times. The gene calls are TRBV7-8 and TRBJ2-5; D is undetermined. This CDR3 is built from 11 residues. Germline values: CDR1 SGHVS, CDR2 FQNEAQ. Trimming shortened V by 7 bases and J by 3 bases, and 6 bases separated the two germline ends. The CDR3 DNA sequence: TGTGCCAGCACCAAAGAAGAGACCCAGTACTTC. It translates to CASTKEETQYF.